One and the same sample provided the 22 T cell receptor beta chains below, sequenced in a study of kidney transplant recipient with SARS-CoV-2 infection. TCRdb ran MiXCR on the reads and lists one entry per CDR3 protein. This table has approximately 250,000 distinct CDR3 sequences, around 26% appearing once. The source material was a blood sample, sampled at baseline and on day 111 from a kidney transplant recipient. These receptors were taken from a male patient between 25 and 40 years old who had COVID-19 and was a kidney transplant recipient. Part of the T cell pool may stem from the graft donor.

Many counts were recorded for this clonotype. J is TRBJ2-1 and V is TRBV11-3; D is perhaps TRBD2 (6 bases). V lost 2 bases, J lost 8 bases, and 13 bases lay in between. CDR3 length equals 14 residues. Per germline, CDR1 SGHNT and CDR2 YENEEA. Here the CDR3 reads CASSLQGLPHEQFF. The CDR3 region has the DNA TGTGCCAGCAGCTTACAGGGACTCCCCCATGAGCAGTTCTTC.

Turning to this clonotype: A much more abundant neighbour one base away suggests this may be a read error. The CDR3 does not close with the conserved phenylalanine or tryptophan, likely indicating a read error. The chain is built from TRBV27 and TRBJ2-1; the D gene is possibly TRBD2 (6 bases). Trimming took 6 bases from V and 6 from J, leaving 18 bases between them. The CDR3 contains 15 residues. Germline loops: CDR1 MNHEY, CDR2 SMNVEV (reference sequence). The CDR3 sequence is CASRRTGGNSNEQFS. The CDR3 DNA sequence: TGTGCCAGCAGACGTACCGGCGGGAATAGCAATGAGCAGTTCTCC.

This clonotype appeared many times. The CDR3, as DNA: TGTGCCAGCAGCCAACCTAGCGGGAGAACCTACGAGCAGTACTTC. It encodes CASSQPSGRTYEQYF. The rearrangement joins TRBV3-1 to TRBJ2-7, with TRBD2 matching 10 bases. This CDR3 comprises 15 residues. The germline V gene encodes CDR1 LGHDT and CDR2 YNNKEL (reference sequence). Trimming removed 2 bases from V and 2 bases from J; junction bases left unmatched: 3.

Of note for this clonotype: At one end the junction does not follow the germline gene, possibly because of a read error. This rearrangement joins TRBV6-5 to TRBJ1-1; D is unclear. This CDR3 is built from 11 residues. Germline V gene lookup returns CDR1 MNHEY and CDR2 SVGAGI. In nucleotides, the CDR3 is TGTGTCAGCAGTCCGGGTTCTGAAGCTTTCTTT. This translates into CVSSPGSEAFF.

As for this clonotype: This sequence may be a read error, since a much larger clone differs from it by one base. V and J are TRBV7-6 and TRBJ1-2; D is perhaps TRBD1 (5 bases). The CDR3 consists of 14 residues. CDR1 is SGHVS, CDR2 FNYEAQ, per germline. This chain's CDR3 is CASSPGTEQRGCTF. CDR3 sequence (DNA): TGTGCCAGCAGCCCGGGGACGGAACAGAGAGGCTGCACCTTC.

Remarks on this clonotype: The junction and the germline gene differ at one end; a read error may be behind it. The chain combines TRBV7-2 with TRBJ1-1; the D is unclear. The CDR3 sequence is 13 residues long. CDR1 and CDR2 (germline): SGHTA, FQGNSA. The CDR3 sequence is CANSGPTVTEAFF. In DNA form, the CDR3 reads TGTGCCAACAGCGGGCCTACAGTAACTGAAGCTTTCTTT.

This clonotype has a single count. The J gene is TRBJ1-2, the V gene TRBV16; D remains ambiguous. Germline V gene sequence: CDR1 KGHSY, CDR2 FQNENV. This CDR3 comprises 17 residues. V was clipped by 8 bases and J by 4 bases, with 26 bases between them. CDR3: CASGFSRVVRKTYGYTF. In nucleotides, the CDR3 is TGTGCCAGCGGCTTTTCTAGGGTCGTTAGAAAGACCTATGGCTACACCTTC.

The sample holds many counts of this clonotype. The chain couples TRBV27 to TRBJ2-2; D may be TRBD1 (6 bases). Trimming pared 3 bases from V and 2 bases from J, leaving 10 bases between. The CDR3 is 15 amino acids. The germline V gene encodes CDR1 MNHEY and CDR2 SMNVEV (reference sequence). DNA of the CDR3: TGTGCCAGCAGTTTGGACAGACCAAACACCGGGGAGCTGTTTTTT. Protein product: CASSLDRPNTGELFF.

This clonotype came up many times. V is TRBV24-1 and J is TRBJ1-2; D not certain. The germline V gene has CDR1 KGHDR and CDR2 SFDVKD. The CDR3 runs to 17 residues. Trimming took 6 bases from V and 4 from J, leaving 23 bases between them. The CDR3 sequence is CATSWVTSTRKTYGYTF. Written as DNA, the CDR3 is TGTGCCACCAGTTGGGTGACTAGTACCAGAAAGACCTATGGCTACACCTTC.

Concerning this clonotype: A read error is likely here: a far larger clone is one base away. The CDR3 sequence: CASSLGLDQPQHF. The CDR3, as DNA: TGTGCCAGCAGCTTAGGGCTCGATCAGCCCCAGCATTTT. The chain carries TRBV7-6 and TRBJ1-5; D gene ambiguous. V lost 1 base to trimming and J lost 5 bases, with 6 bases between them. The CDR3 runs to 13 residues. Per the germline V gene, CDR1 is SGHVS and CDR2 is FNYEAQ.

This clonotype was found a few times. V usage is TRBV20-1 and J usage is TRBJ2-1; TRBD2 agrees at 12 bases. V shed 5 bases and J 6 bases; nucleotides not matched to a gene: 11. Germline V CDR1 and CDR2: DFQATT, SNEGSKA (reference sequence). CDR3 size: 16 residues. Here the CDR3 reads CSAPRRTSGMGNEQFF. For the CDR3, the DNA is TGCAGTGCTCCTCGGAGGACTAGCGGGATGGGCAATGAGCAGTTCTTC.

This chain links TRBV8-2 with TRBJ2-6. TRBV8-2 is a pseudogene. This CDR3 is 17 amino acids long. The CDR3 reads CGKRLRITQSRVNVLTF. The CDR3 nucleotides read TGTGGCAAACGGCTCAGGATAACACAAAGTCGGGTCAACGTCCTGACTTTC.

This clonotype came up many times. V and J are TRBV7-9 and TRBJ1-2, with D perhaps matching TRBD1 (6 bases). V was clipped by 2 bases and J by 2 bases, with 12 bases between them. Germline CDR1 reads SEHNR; CDR2 reads FQNEAQ (reference sequence). The CDR3 runs to 15 residues. CDR3: CASSLKGEVNYGYTF. CDR3 nucleotide sequence: TGTGCCAGCAGCTTAAAGGGGGAGGTCAACTATGGCTACACCTTC. Full variable domain (missing parts from reference TRBV7-9 and TRBJ1-2): DTGVSQNPRHKITKRGQNVTFRCDPISEHNRLYWYRQTLGQGPEFLTYFQNEAQLEKSRLLSDRFSAERPKGSFSTLEIQRTEQGDSAMYLCASSLKGEVNYGYTFGSGTRLTVV.

The chain joins TRBV5-8 to TRBJ1-2; D is undetermined. Germline V gene data show CDR1 as SGHTS and CDR2 as YDEGEE. The CDR3 consists of 16 residues. V dropped 7 bases and J dropped 7 bases, with 26 bases sitting between them. CDR3 bases: TGTGCCAGCGGTTATGATCATCCACGAAAGACCTGTGGCTACACCTTC. Its protein product is CASGYDHPRKTCGYTF.

With regard to this clonotype: A much larger clone is a single base away; this may be a read error. The chain combines TRBV20-1 with TRBJ2-1; D possibly corresponds to TRBD2 (6 bases). The CDR3 has 13 residues. The germline V and J ends were trimmed by 4 bases and 5 bases, with 12 bases remaining between them. The V gene's germline CDR1 is DFQATT and CDR2 SNEGSKA (reference sequence). In DNA, the CDR3 is TGCAGTGCTATTGCGGGACGGGACAATGAGCAGTTCTTC. This encodes CSAIAGRDNEQFF.

A remark on this clonotype: The conserved closing phenylalanine or tryptophan is absent in this CDR3, likely reflecting a read error. The chain is built from TRBV10-3 and TRBJ2-3, with 7 positions matching TRBD1. Looked up from germline, CDR1 is ENHRY and CDR2 is SYGVKD. There are 15 residues in the CDR3. Trimming removed 2 bases from V and 5 bases from J; junction bases left unmatched: 7. The CDR3, as DNA: TGTGCCATCAGTGAGCCGGGACAGTTGGGAGATACGCAGTATCTT. Translating gives CAISEPGQLGDTQYL.

This clonotype has at least ten counts. This rearrangement joins TRBV5-1 to TRBJ2-2; maybe TRBD2 (6 bases). In germline, CDR1 is SGHRS, CDR2 YFSETQ. V was cut by 2 bases and J by 4 bases, with 15 bases left in between. The length of the CDR3 is 16 residues. CDR3: CASSFVEGRGTGELFF. DNA for the CDR3: TGCGCCAGCAGCTTCGTGGAGGGACGGGGCACCGGGGAGCTGTTTTTT.

This clonotype came up many times. The rearrangement uses TRBV29-1 and TRBJ1-2; 10 bases align to TRBD1. Germline CDR1 is SQVTM and CDR2 is ANQGSEA. J was trimmed by 8 bases and V by 6 bases; bases with no gene match: 3. The CDR3 loop spans 11 amino acids. CDR3 residues: CSVGTGVGYTF. The CDR3 nucleotides are TGCAGCGTCGGGACAGGGGTCGGCTACACCTTC.

Points on this clonotype: A much larger clone differs by one base, so this may be a read error. The chain links TRBV2 to TRBJ1-5; D unresolved. The germline gives CDR1 SNHLY, CDR2 FYNNEI. V lost 5 bases to trimming and J lost 2 bases, with 7 bases between them. The CDR3 totals 13 residues. The CDR3 here is CASSSLGNQPQHF. CDR3 DNA: TGTGCCAGCAGTAGTCTCGGCAATCAGCCCCAGCATTTT.

The chain links TRBV5-1 to TRBJ2-3, with 9 nucleotides matching TRBD1. This CDR3 spans 16 amino acids. V lost 4 bases to trimming and J lost 4 bases; unmatched junction nucleotides: 10. Germline assignment: CDR1 SGHRS and CDR2 YFSETQ. CDR3 coding DNA: TGCGCCAGCAGCACAGCCGGGACAGGGATGCCAGATACGCAGTATTTT. This encodes CASSTAGTGMPDTQYF.

The sample holds many counts of this clonotype. This chain connects TRBV6-2 or TRBV6-3 to TRBJ2-7; D uncertain. The germline V gene encodes CDR1 MNHEY and CDR2 SVGEGT. Trimming stripped 5 bases from V and 3 bases from J, with 11 bases between. This CDR3 is 13 amino acids long. DNA for the CDR3: TGTGCCAGCAGTCCCAGTGGCCTCTACGAGCAGTACTTC. It specifies CASSPSGLYEQYF.

This clonotype appeared many times. The chain joins TRBV11-3 to TRBJ1-5, with a weak D call TRBD1 (5 bases). Trimming removed 4 bases at V and 6 bases at J, with 13 bases between. Germline V gene lookup returns CDR1 SGHNT and CDR2 YENEEA. CDR3 size: 14 residues. In DNA, the CDR3 is TGTGCCAGCAGCTCAGGGTCCGCTAGTCAGCCCCAGCATTTT. It is translated as CASSSGSASQPQHF. Full variable domain (rest looked up from reference TRBV11-3 and TRBJ1-5): EAGVVQSPRYKIIEKKQPVAFWCNPISGHNTLYWYLQNLGQGPELLIRYENEEAVDDSQLPKDRFSAERLKGVDSTLKIQPAELGDSAVYLCASSSGSASQPQHFGDGTRLSIL.